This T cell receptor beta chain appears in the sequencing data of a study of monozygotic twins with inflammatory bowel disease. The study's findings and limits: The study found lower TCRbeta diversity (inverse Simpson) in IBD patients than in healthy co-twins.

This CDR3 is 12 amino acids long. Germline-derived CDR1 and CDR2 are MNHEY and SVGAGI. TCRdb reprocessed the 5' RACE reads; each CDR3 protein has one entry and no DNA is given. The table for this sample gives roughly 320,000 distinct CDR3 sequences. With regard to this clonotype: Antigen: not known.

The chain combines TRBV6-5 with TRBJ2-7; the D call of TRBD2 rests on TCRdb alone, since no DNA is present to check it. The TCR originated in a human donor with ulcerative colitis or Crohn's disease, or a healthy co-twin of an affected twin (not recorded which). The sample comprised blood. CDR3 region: CAGTAGAYEQYF.